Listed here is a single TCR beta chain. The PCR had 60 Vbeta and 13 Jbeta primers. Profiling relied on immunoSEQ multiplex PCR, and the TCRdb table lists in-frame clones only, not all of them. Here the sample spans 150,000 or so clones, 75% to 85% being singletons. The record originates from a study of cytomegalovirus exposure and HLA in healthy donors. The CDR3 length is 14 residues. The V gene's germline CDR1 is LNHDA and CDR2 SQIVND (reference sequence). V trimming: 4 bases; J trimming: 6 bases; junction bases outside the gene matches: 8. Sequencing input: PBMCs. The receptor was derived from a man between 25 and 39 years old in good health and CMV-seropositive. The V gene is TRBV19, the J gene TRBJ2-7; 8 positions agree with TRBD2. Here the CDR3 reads CASSTPGLGPEQYF. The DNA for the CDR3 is TGTGCCAGTAGTACCCCGGGACTAGGTCCCGAGCAGTACTTC.